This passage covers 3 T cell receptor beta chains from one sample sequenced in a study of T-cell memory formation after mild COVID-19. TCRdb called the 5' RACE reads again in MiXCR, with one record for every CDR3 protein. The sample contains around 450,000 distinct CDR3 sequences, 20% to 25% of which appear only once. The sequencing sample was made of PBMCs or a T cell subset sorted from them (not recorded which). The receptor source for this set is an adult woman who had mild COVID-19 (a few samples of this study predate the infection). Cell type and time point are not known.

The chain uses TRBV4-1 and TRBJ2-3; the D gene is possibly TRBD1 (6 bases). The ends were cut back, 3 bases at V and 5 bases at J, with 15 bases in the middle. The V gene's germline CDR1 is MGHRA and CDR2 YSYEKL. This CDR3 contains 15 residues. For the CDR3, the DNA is TGCGCCAGCAGCCACGGATACAGGGATATAGATACGCAGTATTTT. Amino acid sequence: CASSHGYRDIDTQYF.

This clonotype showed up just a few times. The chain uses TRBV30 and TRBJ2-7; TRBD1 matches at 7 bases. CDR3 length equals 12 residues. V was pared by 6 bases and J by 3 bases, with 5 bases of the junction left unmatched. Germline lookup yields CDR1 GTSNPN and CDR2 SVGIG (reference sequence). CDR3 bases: TGTGCCTGTGGACAGGCCCTCTACGAGCAGTACTTC. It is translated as CACGQALYEQYF.

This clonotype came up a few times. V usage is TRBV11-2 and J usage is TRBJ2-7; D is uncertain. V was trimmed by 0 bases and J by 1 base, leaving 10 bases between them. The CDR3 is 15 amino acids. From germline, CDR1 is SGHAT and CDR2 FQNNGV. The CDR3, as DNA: TGTGCCAGCAGCTTAGATAGTGGCTCTTCCTACGAGCAGTACTTC. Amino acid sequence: CASSLDSGSSYEQYF.